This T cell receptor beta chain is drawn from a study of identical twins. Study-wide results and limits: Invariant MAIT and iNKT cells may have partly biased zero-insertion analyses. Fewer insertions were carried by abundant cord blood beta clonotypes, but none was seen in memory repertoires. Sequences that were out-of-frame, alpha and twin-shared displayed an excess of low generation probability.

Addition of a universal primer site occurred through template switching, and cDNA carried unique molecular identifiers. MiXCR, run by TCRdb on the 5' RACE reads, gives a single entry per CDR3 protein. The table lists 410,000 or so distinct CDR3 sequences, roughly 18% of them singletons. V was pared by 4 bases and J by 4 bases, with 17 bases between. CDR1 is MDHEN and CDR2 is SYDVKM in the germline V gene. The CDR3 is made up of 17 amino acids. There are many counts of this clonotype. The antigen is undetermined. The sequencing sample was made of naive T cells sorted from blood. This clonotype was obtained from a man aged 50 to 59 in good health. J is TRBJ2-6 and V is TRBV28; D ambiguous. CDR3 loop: CASSSIGEVGGANVLTF. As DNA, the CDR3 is TGTGCCAGCAGTTCCATCGGCGAGGTAGGGGGGGCCAACGTCCTGACTTTC.